This record covers a single T cell receptor beta chain. Sequencing used immunoSEQ multiplex PCR; TCRdb keeps in-frame clones, though not all of them. The sample includes 35,000 or so clones, about two thirds of them seen just once. These data originate in a study of cytotoxic CD8 clonotypes in ibrutinib-treated CLL. The receptor's source is a human donor with chronic lymphocytic leukemia. The sample consisted of PBMCs, taken at disease progression, from a patient treated with ibrutinib.

CDR3 loop: CASSNAGGHVNEQFF. The CDR3 bases are TGTGCCAGTAGTAATGCGGGGGGGCATGTCAATGAGCAGTTCTTC. The chain has TRBV19 and TRBJ2-1, with TRBD2 matching 9 bases. V was pared by 4 bases and J by 6 bases, with 7 bases of the junction left unmatched. The CDR3 has 15 amino acids. Germline CDR1 LNHDA, CDR2 SQIVND (reference sequence).